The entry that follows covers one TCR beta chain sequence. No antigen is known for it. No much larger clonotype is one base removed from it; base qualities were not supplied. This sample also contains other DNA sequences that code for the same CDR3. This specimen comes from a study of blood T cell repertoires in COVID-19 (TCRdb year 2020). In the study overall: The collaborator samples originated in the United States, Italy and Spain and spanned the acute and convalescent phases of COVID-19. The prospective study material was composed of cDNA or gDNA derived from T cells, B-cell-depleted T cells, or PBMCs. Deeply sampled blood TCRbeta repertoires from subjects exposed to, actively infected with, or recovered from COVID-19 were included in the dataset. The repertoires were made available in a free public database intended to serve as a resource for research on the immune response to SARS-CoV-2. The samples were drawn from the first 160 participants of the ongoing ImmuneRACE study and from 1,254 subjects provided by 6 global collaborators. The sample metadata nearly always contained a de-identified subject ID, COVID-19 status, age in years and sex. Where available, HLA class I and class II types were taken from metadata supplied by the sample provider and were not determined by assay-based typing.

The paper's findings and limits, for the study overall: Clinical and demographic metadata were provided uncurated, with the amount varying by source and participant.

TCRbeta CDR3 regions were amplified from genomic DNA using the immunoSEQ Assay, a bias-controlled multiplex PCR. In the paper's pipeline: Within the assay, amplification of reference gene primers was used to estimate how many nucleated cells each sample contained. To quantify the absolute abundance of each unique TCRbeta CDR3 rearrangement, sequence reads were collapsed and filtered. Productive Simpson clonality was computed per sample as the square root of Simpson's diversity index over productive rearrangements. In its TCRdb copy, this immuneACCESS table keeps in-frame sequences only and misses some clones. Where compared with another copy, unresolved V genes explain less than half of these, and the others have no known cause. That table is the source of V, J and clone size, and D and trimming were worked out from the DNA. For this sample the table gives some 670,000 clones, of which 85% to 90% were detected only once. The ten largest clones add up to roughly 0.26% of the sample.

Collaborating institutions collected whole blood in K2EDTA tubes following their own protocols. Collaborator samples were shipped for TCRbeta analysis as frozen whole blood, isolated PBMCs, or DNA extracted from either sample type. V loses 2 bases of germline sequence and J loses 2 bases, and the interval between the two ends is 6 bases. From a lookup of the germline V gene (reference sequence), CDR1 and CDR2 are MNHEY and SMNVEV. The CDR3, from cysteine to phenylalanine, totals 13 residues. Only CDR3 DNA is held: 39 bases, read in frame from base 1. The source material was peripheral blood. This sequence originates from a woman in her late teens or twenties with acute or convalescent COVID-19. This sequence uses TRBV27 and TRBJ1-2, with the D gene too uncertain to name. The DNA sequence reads TGTGCCAGCAGTTTAGGAGCCAACTATGGCTACACCTTC. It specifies CASSLGANYGYTF.